The clone carrying this TCR beta chain has just a few counts. As yet, its antigen is unknown. This record comes from a study of T cells in Graves' hyperthyroidism and ophthalmopathy. Background on the study: The initial diagnosis was the point when peripheral blood was collected, ahead of any treatment.

Amplified TCR beta CDR3 regions derived from RNA transcripts. With the HTBI primer set, the TCR CDR3 went through a first round of RT-PCR. MiXCR was run by TCRdb on the multiplex PCR reads, yielding one entry per CDR3 protein. The top ten hold about 8% of the sample, which has roughly 290,000 distinct CDR3 sequences, more than 10% seen once. General observations from the study: Most thyroid clonotypes that were expanded above 0.001 also turned up in blood.

Trimming took 5 bases from V and 2 from J; bases not matched to a gene: 15. Germline loops: CDR1 LNHDA, CDR2 SQIVND (reference sequence). The CDR3 sequence is 20 residues long. The sample of blood was obtained at first hyperthyroidism diagnosis (before any ophthalmopathy symptoms). The source of the PBMCs was approximately 9.5 ml of fresh peripheral blood. V is TRBV19 and J is TRBJ2-6; 10 bases are a match to TRBD1. Sequencing was carried out using blood. The clonotype originates from a woman aged 30 to 39 with Graves' hyperthyroidism that later progressed to Graves' ophthalmopathy. In nucleotides, the CDR3 is TGTGCCAGTAGTGAACCTCCCGGGACAGGGGCTAAAGCTGGGGCCAACGTCCTGACTTTC. It yields the protein CASSEPPGTGAKAGANVLTF. Variable domain in full (rest from reference TRBV19 and TRBJ2-6): DGGITQSPKYLFRKEGQNVTLSCEQNLNHDAMYWYRQDPGQGLRLIYYSQIVNDFQKGDIAEGYSVSREKKESFPLTVTSAQKNPTAFYLCASSEPPGTGAKAGANVLTFGAGSRLTVL.